This T cell receptor beta chain emerged from a study of blood T cell repertoires in COVID-19. Looking at the study overall: Symptom resolution, clearance, or two negative PCRs marked the recovered donors of Cohort 3. T cells, B-cell-depleted T cells, or PBMCs provided the cDNA or gDNA that served as material.

Everyone who took part was roughly 18 to 89 years old, and they came from roughly 25 US areas. The method was immunoSEQ multiplex PCR; TCRdb's version includes in-frame clones alone and lacks a portion of them. Among 200,000 to 250,000 clones listed, roughly 90% were seen once. This CDR3 contains 13 residues. The germline V and J ends were trimmed by 2 bases and 9 bases, with 11 bases remaining between them. CDR1 MNHEY and CDR2 SMNVEV come from the germline V gene (reference sequence). The material sequenced was PBMCs or T cells enriched from blood (not recorded which). The chain carries TRBV27 and TRBJ1-5, with D perhaps TRBD1 (6 bases). The sequence derives from a woman aged 50 to 60 in a cohort exposed to, infected with or recovered from COVID-19 (not recorded which). The CDR3 spells CASSLQGRTPQHF. For the CDR3, the DNA is TGTGCCAGCAGTTTACAGGGGCGGACGCCCCAGCATTTT.